The TCR beta chain described here comes from a study of cytomegalovirus exposure and HLA in healthy donors. Study-wide points: Overall, approximately 150 TCR beta chains were annotated as cytomegalovirus-associated.

Germline CDR1 is SGHNT and CDR2 is YYREEE (reference sequence). Trimming stripped 4 bases from V and 1 base from J, with 14 bases between. The CDR3 consists of 15 residues. Primers: 60 Vbeta forward and 13 Jbeta reverse. How the authors handled the data: A later analysis counted 80 million or so unique TCR beta chains, some 12 million shared. The data were produced by immunoSEQ multiplex PCR, yet TCRdb's version contains in-frame clones alone and is incomplete. D and trimming were read from the DNA, whereas the V and J calls and clone size are those reported in that table. The profile shows some 140,000 clones, 65% to 80% of them singletons. Concerning this clone: What it binds is unknown.

The sequenced sample was PBMCs. The clonotype was recovered from a male donor in good health and CMV-seropositive. The chain recombines TRBV5-4 with TRBJ2-5; D is possibly TRBD2 (6 bases). The CDR3: CASSTSTSSQETQYF. The CDR3 DNA follows: TGTGCCAGCAGCACGAGTACTAGCAGCCAAGAGACCCAGTACTTC.